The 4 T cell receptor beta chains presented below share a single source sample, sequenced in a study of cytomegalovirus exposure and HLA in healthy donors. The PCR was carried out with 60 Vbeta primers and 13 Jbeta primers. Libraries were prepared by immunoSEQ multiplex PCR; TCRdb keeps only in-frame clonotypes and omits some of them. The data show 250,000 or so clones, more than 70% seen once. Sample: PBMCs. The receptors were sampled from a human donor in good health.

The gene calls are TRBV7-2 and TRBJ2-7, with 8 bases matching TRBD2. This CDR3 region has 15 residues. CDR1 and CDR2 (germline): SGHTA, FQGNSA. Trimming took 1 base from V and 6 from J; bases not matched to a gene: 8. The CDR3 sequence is CASSLGVGTRSEQYF. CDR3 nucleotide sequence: TGTGCCAGCAGCTTAGGTGTCGGGACTAGAAGCGAGCAGTACTTC. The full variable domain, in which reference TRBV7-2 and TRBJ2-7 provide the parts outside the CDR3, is GAGVSQSPSNKVTEKGKDVELRCDPISGHTALYWYRQSLGQGLEFLIYFQGNSAPDKSGLPSDRFSAERTGGSVSTLTIQRTQQEDSAVYLCASSLGVGTRSEQYFGPGTRLTVT.

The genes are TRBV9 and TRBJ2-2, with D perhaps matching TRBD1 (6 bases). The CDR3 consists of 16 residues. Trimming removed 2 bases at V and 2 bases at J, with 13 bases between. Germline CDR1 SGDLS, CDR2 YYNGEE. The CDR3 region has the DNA TGTGCCAGCAGCGTCCAGGGGTTTCTTAACACCGGGGAGCTGTTTTTT. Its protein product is CASSVQGFLNTGELFF.

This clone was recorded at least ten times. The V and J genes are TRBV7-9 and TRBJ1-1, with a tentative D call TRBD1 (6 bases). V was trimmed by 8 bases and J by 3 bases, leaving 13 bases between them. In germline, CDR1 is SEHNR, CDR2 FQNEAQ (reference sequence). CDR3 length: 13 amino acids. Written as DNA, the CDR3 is TGTGCCAGCGCAAGGACAGATTACACTGAAGCTTTCTTT. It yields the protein CASARTDYTEAFF. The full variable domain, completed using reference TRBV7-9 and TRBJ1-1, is DTGVSQNPRHKITKRGQNVTFRCDPISEHNRLYWYRQTLGQGPEFLTYFQNEAQLEKSRLLSDRFSAERPKGSFSTLEIQRTEQGDSAMYLCASARTDYTEAFFGQGTRLTVV.

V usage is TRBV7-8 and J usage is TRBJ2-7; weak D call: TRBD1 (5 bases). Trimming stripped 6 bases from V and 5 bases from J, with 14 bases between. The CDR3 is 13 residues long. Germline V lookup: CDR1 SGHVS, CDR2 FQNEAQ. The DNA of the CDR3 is TGTGCCAGCAGACCGACTCAGGGCCACGAGCAGTACTTC. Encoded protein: CASRPTQGHEQYF.